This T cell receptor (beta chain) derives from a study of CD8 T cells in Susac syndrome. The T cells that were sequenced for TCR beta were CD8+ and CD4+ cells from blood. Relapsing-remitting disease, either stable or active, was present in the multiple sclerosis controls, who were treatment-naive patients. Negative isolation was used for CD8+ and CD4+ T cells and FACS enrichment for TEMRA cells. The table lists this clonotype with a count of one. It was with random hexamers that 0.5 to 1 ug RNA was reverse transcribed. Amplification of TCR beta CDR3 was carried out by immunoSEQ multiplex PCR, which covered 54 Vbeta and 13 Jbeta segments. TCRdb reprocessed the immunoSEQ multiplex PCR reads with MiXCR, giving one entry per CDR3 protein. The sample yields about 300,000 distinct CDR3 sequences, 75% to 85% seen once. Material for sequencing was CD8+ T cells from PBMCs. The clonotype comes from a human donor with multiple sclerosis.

In DNA, the CDR3 is TGTGCCAGCAGCGTAGAGGCGGAAGGATTTTACGAGCAGTACTTC. Its translation: CASSVEAEGFYEQYF. The V gene is TRBV9, the J gene TRBJ2-7; D uncertain. This CDR3 contains 15 residues. The germline V gene has CDR1 SGDLS and CDR2 YYNGEE. Trimming pared 0 bases from V and 4 bases from J, leaving 14 bases between.